This T cell receptor beta chain derives from a study of OX40 agonist ivuxolimab in advanced cancers. Background on the study: Earlier treatment with anti-PD-1, anti-PD-L1 or anti-CTLA-4 was permitted, and less than 50% had received some.

The CDR3 totals 11 residues. Trimming pared 3 bases from V and 5 bases from J, leaving 4 bases between. Germline V gene sequence: CDR1 SGHTA, CDR2 FQGNSA. This clone was counted once. Generated by immunoSEQ multiplex PCR, the TCRdb table keeps only in-frame clones and is missing some. Of roughly 97,000 clones in the sample, roughly nine tenths were seen once. Sequencing was performed on CD4+ or CD8+ T cells sorted from blood, taken in a trial of the OX40 agonist ivuxolimab. The sequence came from an adult with an advanced solid tumor such as melanoma, head and neck, liver or kidney cancer. V gene TRBV7-2 combines with J gene TRBJ2-5, with D unclear. CDR3 coding DNA: TGTGCCAGCAGCTTTATCGAGACCCAGTACTTC. Amino acids: CASSFIETQYF.